Listed below are T cell receptor beta chains from one sample, sequenced in a study of blood T cell repertoires in COVID-19. The data were produced by immunoSEQ multiplex PCR, yet TCRdb's version contains in-frame clones alone and is incomplete. The table lists under 250,000 clones, roughly 85% of them singletons. The sample was peripheral blood. The receptors derive from a man aged 45-65 years with COVID-19, enrolled during active disease. Each CDR3 is given with its conserved first and last residue. Each record gives: CDR3 length, V gene, clone size, D gene, CDR3 protein. D genes are given only for firm matches. The size field is filled for only some rows; it gives once, few, many or a size class.

13 TRBV5-1 NA TRBD1 CASSLEGATEAFF
19 TRBV19 NA TRBD2 CASSGRLPSSGGGPYEQYF
14 TRBV6-5 NA NA CASSPQTYQETQYF
15 TRBV19 NA NA CASEKSGLLGTEAFF
12 TRBV29-1 NA TRBD1 CSVEATGQGAVF
14 TRBV10-1 NA TRBD1 CASSPGTGPYEQYF
13 TRBV6-1 NA TRBD1 CASSEADRAGYTF
15 TRBV3-1/TRBV3-2 NA TRBD2 CASSHGLAGAGELFF
12 TRBV5-4 NA TRBD1 CASSPPGGPQHF
15 TRBV7-9 once NA CASSVRGLSIYEQYF
16 TRBV30 NA NA CAWSVTTGTPNEKLFF
13 TRBV7-9 NA NA CASSYSSTDTQYF
16 TRBV7-6 NA NA CASSLAWQGRQETQYF
17 TRBV5-1 NA NA CASSKKGLTSERETQYF
13 TRBV5-1 NA TRBD1 CASSGGQGRGLYF
13 TRBV19 NA NA CASSPRTNQPQHF
16 TRBV3-1/TRBV3-2 NA TRBD2 CASSHLGGGFHNEQFF
14 TRBV28 NA NA CASSSGAANSPLHF
14 TRBV6-2/TRBV6-3 NA TRBD1 CASSFRTGRQPQHF
14 TRBV7-8 NA NA CASSLLSSGNTIYF
15 TRBV5-4 NA TRBD1 CASRGKTGGNYGYTF
15 TRBV2 once TRBD1 CASRQDRGNNQPQHF
15 TRBV7-6 NA TRBD2 CASSPTSGSYNEQFF
14 TRBV20-1 NA TRBD1 CSASHPGQTYEQYF
16 TRBV6-6 once TRBD1 CASSPYRGLANEKLFF
18 TRBV9 NA NA CASSVEGGKGVSSEKLFF
13 TRBV19 many NA CASSIAGINGYTF
14 TRBV7-9 NA TRBD1 CASSRGQGGEKLFF
14 TRBV5-1 NA NA CASSLIQVGDTQYF
13 TRBV29-1 once TRBD1 CSVAGGWNTEAFF
15 TRBV27 NA NA CASSLSPQKGAEAFF
17 TRBV6-2/TRBV6-3 NA TRBD2 CASSSTRLAEYTDTQYF
16 TRBV5-1 NA NA CASSWTGTSNTGELFF
13 TRBV13 few NA CASSSSSDETQYF
16 TRBV6-6 NA TRBD2 CASSTGASGGADEQFF
15 TRBV3-1/TRBV3-2 NA TRBD1 CASSPGGLRGWALHF
17 TRBV5-3 NA NA CARSFDRVETTNEKLFF
12 TRBV11-3 NA NA CASSPTQGAAFF
14 TRBV3-1/TRBV3-2 NA NA CASSSTISDNEQFF
15 TRBV19 once NA CASSVQGELYYEQYF
16 TRBV4-1 NA NA CASSPYGGLGTGELFF